Listed below are T cell receptor beta chains from one sample, sequenced in a study of glioma-infiltrating T cells. TCRdb reanalysed the multiplex PCR reads using MiXCR and keeps one entry per CDR3 protein. Of about 190,000 distinct CDR3 sequences listed, 32% were seen once; the top ten hold 20%. Sequencing was performed on glioma tissue, nonneoplastic brain tissue, or PBMCs (not recorded which). These receptors were taken from a human donor with low-grade glioma or glioblastoma, undergoing nonglioma brain surgery, or in good health (not recorded which). Both conserved end residues are part of each CDR3. A D gene is named only where the DNA matches it firmly. Size is omitted from some rows. Given values are once, few, many or a class for expanded clones.

j_call v_call d_call clone_size cdr3_nt cdr3_aa
TRBJ2-3 TRBV7-2 NA many TGTGCCAGCAGCCCCTTCGGAGGCACAGATACGCAGTATTTT CASSPFGGTDTQYF
TRBJ2-3 TRBV24-1 NA many TGTGCCACCAGTGATTTCTGGCGAATCACAGATACGCAGTATTTT CATSDFWRITDTQYF
TRBJ2-3 TRBV6-2/TRBV6-3 NA many TGTGCCAGCAGTTACAGAGCAGGGAGAGGGGAAACAGATACGCAGTATTTT CASSYRAGRGETDTQYF
TRBJ2-7 TRBV12-3/TRBV12-4 NA many TGTGCCACCCGGAGAGGGGCCACCTACGAGCAGTACTTC CATRRGATYEQYF
TRBJ2-7 TRBV27 TRBD2 many TGTGCCAGCAGTTTAGTACTAGCGGGGACCTACGAGCAGTACTTC CASSLVLAGTYEQYF
TRBJ2-3 TRBV7-8 NA many TGTGCCAGCAGCGACAGCACAGATACGCAGTATTTT CASSDSTDTQYF
TRBJ2-3 TRBV5-1 NA few TGCGCCAGCAGCTTGGAGCGGGTTGGCACAGATACGCAGTATTTT CASSLERVGTDTQYF
TRBJ2-7 TRBV6-1 TRBD1 NA TGTGCCAGCAGAAAGGAAGGGACAGGGGATTACGAGCAGTACTTC CASRKEGTGDYEQYF
TRBJ2-3 TRBV4-3 NA many TGCGCCAGCAGCCAAGCCCTAGGCGGCACAGATACGCAGTATTTT CASSQALGGTDTQYF
TRBJ1-6 TRBV4-1 TRBD1 many TGCGCCAGCAGCCTAGGGGGACAGGGGAATTCACCCCTCCACTTT CASSLGGQGNSPLHF
TRBJ2-1 TRBV20-1 TRBD2 NA TGCAGTGCCCGTCGGACTAGCGGCTACAATGAGCAGTTCTTC CSARRTSGYNEQFF
TRBJ1-5 TRBV20-1 NA many TGCAGTGCTAGGGATTCCGGGGGTGCGCGTAGCAATCAGCCCCAGCATTTT CSARDSGGARSNQPQHF
TRBJ1-1 TRBV6-6 NA NA TGTGCCAGCAGTTACGGTGGAAACATGAACACTGAAGCTTTCTTT CASSYGGNMNTEAFF
TRBJ2-5 TRBV2 TRBD1 once TGTGCCAGCAGTGAGTCGGGCAGGGGGATCCAAGAGACCCAGTACTTC CASSESGRGIQETQYF
TRBJ1-5 TRBV19 TRBD1 many TGTGCCAGTAGTCGGGACAGGGAGAATCAGCCCCAGCATTTT CASSRDRENQPQHF
TRBJ2-3 TRBV6-6 NA many TGTGCCAGCAGTTACTCGTTCGGGCAGGGCACAGATACGCAGTATTTT CASSYSFGQGTDTQYF